This T cell receptor beta chain is from a study of beta chain features in type 1 diabetes. Study-wide context: Similarity in age, gender and cell yields was seen between patients and healthy donors.

The CDR3 runs to 14 residues. Germline trimming cut 3 bases from V and 4 bases from J; bases unmatched to any gene: 3. The germline gives CDR1 SGHNT, CDR2 YYREEE (reference sequence). Whole-study findings and limits: Type 1 diabetes patients had TCRB CDR3s that were shorter (moderately but significantly so) in all four CD4+ subsets. A greater similarity of naive, central memory and Treg TCRB repertoires was seen among patients than among healthy donors.

This clone was detected only a few times. Its antigen is currently unknown. Expressed TCRB transcripts were sequenced, since all the RNA that had been isolated was reverse transcribed. The table came from immunoSEQ multiplex PCR; TCRdb's copy has only in-frame clones and leaves some out. The sample has a few hundred thousand clones; 11% are singletons. Via CD45RO/CCR7/CD25/CD127/CD95/CD27, cells of the CD4+ naive, central memory, regulatory and stem cell-like memory subsets were sorted. All of the sorted populations showed purity greater than 98%. The rearrangement joins TRBV5-4 to TRBJ2-3; 9 nucleotides align to TRBD2. Sequencing was performed on naive CD4+ T cells from blood. This clonotype originated in a man aged 25-40 years with type 1 diabetes. The CDR3: CASSSAGGSDTQYF. The CDR3 nucleotides read TGTGCCAGCAGCTCAGCGGGGGGCTCAGATACGCAGTATTTT.